This entry is about one T cell receptor beta chain. No antigen is known for it. TCRdb keeps only in-frame clones here, not all; method: immunoSEQ multiplex PCR. The table records 90,000 or so clones, approximately 83% of them present only once. The sample comes from a study of radiotherapy plus CTLA-4 blockade in lung cancer. Findings of the study overall: An expansion of tumor-derived TCR clones occurred in blood after radiotherapy plus ipilimumab.

Trimming removed 1 base from V and 6 bases from J, with 4 bases in between. This CDR3 has 10 amino acids. Germline CDR1 GTSNPN, CDR2 SVGIG (reference sequence). This TCR was recovered from a human donor with non-small cell lung cancer who had stable disease on radiotherapy plus ipilimumab. This sample comprised peripheral blood, obtained from a patient treated with radiotherapy plus ipilimumab. The chain employs TRBV30 and TRBJ2-7, with D hard to call. CDR3 loop: CAWSAREQYF. The CDR3 DNA is TGTGCCTGGAGTGCCCGCGAGCAGTACTTC.